The 21 T cell receptor beta chains below were found in one sample sequenced in a study of T cell responses to AZD1222 COVID-19 vaccine. Clones were sequenced by immunoSEQ multiplex PCR, and TCRdb holds only the in-frame ones, with some missing. The table has more than 100,000 clones, more than 80% seen once. The sequencing here drew on peripheral blood, taken on day 0 of AZD1222 vaccination. These receptors were taken from an adult in good health.

This clone was found a few times. The V and J genes are TRBV10-3 and TRBJ1-1, with D possibly matching TRBD1 (6 bases). The CDR3 runs to 13 residues. Germline lookup yields CDR1 ENHRY and CDR2 SYGVKD. V lost 7 bases, J lost 2 bases, and 11 bases lay in between. Here the CDR3 DNA reads TGTGCCATCAAGACGGGGGGCAACACTGAAGCTTTCTTT. Its translation is CAIKTGGNTEAFF.

The chain joins TRBV3-1 (or the pseudogene TRBV3-2) to TRBJ2-7; 10 positions match TRBD2. The germline V gene encodes CDR1 LGHDT and CDR2 YNNKEL (reference sequence). V was pared by 1 base and J by 3 bases, with 0 bases of the junction left unmatched. The CDR3 length is 14 residues. The DNA of the CDR3 is TGTGCCAGCAGCCAAGGACTAGCGGGCTACGAGCAGTACTTC. Its protein product is CASSQGLAGYEQYF.

The V and J genes are TRBV28 and TRBJ2-5, with D perhaps being TRBD1 or TRBD2 (5 bases each). Germline CDR1 MDHEN, CDR2 SYDVKM. This CDR3 spans 14 amino acids. V lost 3 bases and J lost 5, with 13 bases in between. CDR3 amino acids: CASSFVGRRETQYF. The CDR3 DNA reads as TGTGCCAGCAGTTTTGTGGGACGGAGGGAGACCCAGTACTTC. The full variable domain, completed using reference TRBV28 and TRBJ2-5, is DVKVTQSSRYLVKRTGEKVFLECVQDMDHENMFWYRQDPGLGLRLIYFSYDVKMKEKGDIPEGYSVSREKKERFSLILESASTNQTSMYLCASSFVGRRETQYFGPGTRLLVL.

The V gene is TRBV7-3, the J gene TRBJ2-7, with TRBD2 identical over 9 bases. The V gene's germline CDR1 is SGHTA and CDR2 FQGTGA. The V gene end was trimmed by 4 bases and the J gene end by 3 bases; junction bases not matched to a gene: 16. This CDR3 spans 18 amino acids. CDR3 sequence: CASSSARRLAEGGYEQYF. The CDR3 DNA follows: TGTGCCAGCAGCTCCGCCCGGCGACTAGCGGAAGGGGGCTACGAGCAGTACTTC.

V usage is TRBV6-4 and J usage is TRBJ1-1; 12 bases line up with TRBD1. Per germline, CDR1 MRHNA and CDR2 SNTAGT. The CDR3 consists of 15 residues. J gave up 7 bases and V 1 base, and 4 bases lay outside the gene matches. The CDR3 DNA follows: TGTGCCAGCAGTGACTGGGACAGGGGGCTCGTTGAAGCTTTCTTT. Protein product: CASSDWDRGLVEAFF.

This chain connects TRBV27 to TRBJ2-1, with D perhaps matching TRBD2 (6 bases). V dropped 6 bases and J dropped 5 bases, with 11 bases sitting between them. CDR3 size: 13 residues. Germline V gene sequence: CDR1 MNHEY, CDR2 SMNVEV (reference sequence). The CDR3 DNA reads TGTGCCAGCAGGTGGGACTTTAACAATGAGCAGTTCTTC. This sequence encodes CASRWDFNNEQFF.

This chain joins TRBV6-5 and TRBJ1-2; no definite D call. V lost 4 bases and J 4 bases, leaving 16 bases between the germline ends. Germline V CDR1 and CDR2: MNHEY, SVGAGI. This CDR3 spans 15 amino acids. The DNA for the CDR3 is TGTGCCAGCAGTTCCCCCGCCCGGGCGGGCTATGGCTACACCTTC. Residues: CASSSPARAGYGYTF.

J is TRBJ2-7 and V is TRBV11-1; perhaps TRBD2 as D (6 bases). The CDR3 has 14 residues. Germline assignment: CDR1 SGHAT and CDR2 FQDESV (reference sequence). Deletions cut 1 base from V and 7 bases from J, with 14 bases between. The CDR3 is CASSLGAGTREQYF. For the CDR3, the DNA is TGTGCCAGCAGCTTAGGGGCAGGGACTCGGGAGCAGTACTTC.

This clone was seen a single time. The genes are TRBV28 and TRBJ1-2; tentative D call: TRBD1 (5 bases). The length of the CDR3 is 13 residues. V was trimmed by 0 bases and J by 7 bases, leaving 9 bases between them. Germline V gene sequence: CDR1 MDHEN, CDR2 SYDVKM. CDR3 loop: CASSLWGTGGYTF. CDR3 sequence (DNA): TGTGCCAGCAGTTTATGGGGGACGGGTGGCTACACCTTC.

The chain links TRBV27 to TRBJ1-3, with a possible D match to TRBD1 (5 bases). The V end was cut by 8 bases, the J end by 4 bases, with 24 bases between. The CDR3 covers 17 residues. The germline V gene has CDR1 MNHEY and CDR2 SMNVEV (reference sequence). In nucleotides, the CDR3 is TGTGCCAGCTCGAAGACTAATAGGGACCGAGTAGGAAACACCATATATTTT. Translating it yields CASSKTNRDRVGNTIYF.

In this sample, this clone turned up a few times. CDR3: CASSPPGFRGKNIQYF. The CDR3 coding sequence is TGTGCCAGCAGTCCCCCGGGGTTCAGAGGCAAAAACATTCAGTACTTC. This rearrangement joins TRBV28 to TRBJ2-4; D is perhaps TRBD2 (5 bases). The CDR3 has 16 amino acids. From germline, CDR1 is MDHEN and CDR2 SYDVKM. With 5 bases removed from V and 3 bases from J, the gap between germline ends came to 17 bases.

The V and J genes are TRBV9 and TRBJ2-2, with a weak D call TRBD2 (5 bases). Germline CDR1 and CDR2: SGDLS and YYNGEE. CDR3 length equals 18 residues. The V and J ends lost 0 bases and 0 bases respectively, with 15 bases between them. This chain's CDR3 is CASSVARDGTANTGELFF. The CDR3 DNA is TGTGCCAGCAGCGTAGCCCGGGATGGCACGGCGAACACCGGGGAGCTGTTTTTT. The variable domain in full, with the rest retrieved from reference TRBV9 and TRBJ2-2, is DSGVTQTPKHLITATGQRVTLRCSPRSGDLSVYWYQQSLDQGLQFLIQYYNGEERAKGNILERFSAQQFPDLHSELNLSSLELGDSALYFCASSVARDGTANTGELFFGEGSRLTVL.

V usage is TRBV7-9 and J usage is TRBJ1-2; D is possibly TRBD1 (5 bases). Trimming stripped 5 bases from V and 2 bases from J, with 12 bases between. The germline V gene encodes CDR1 SEHNR and CDR2 FQNEAQ (reference sequence). The CDR3 runs to 14 residues. The DNA for the CDR3 is TGTGCCAGCAGCGTGCAGGGCCCGAACTATGGCTACACCTTC. Protein sequence: CASSVQGPNYGYTF.

The CDR3 DNA sequence: TGTGCCATCAGTGACAAACAGTTGAACACTGAAGCTTTCTTT. Residues: CAISDKQLNTEAFF. V is TRBV10-3 and J is TRBJ1-1; no reliable D call. Trimming shortened V by 3 bases and J by 0 bases, and 8 bases separated the two germline ends. Germline assignment: CDR1 ENHRY and CDR2 SYGVKD. The CDR3 spans 14 residues.

The table lists this clone with a count of one. V is TRBV27 and J is TRBJ2-7; D perhaps matches TRBD1 (6 bases). V gave up 3 bases and J gave up 5 bases, with 14 bases separating them. CDR1 is MNHEY, CDR2 SMNVEV, per germline (reference sequence). The CDR3 covers 14 residues. The CDR3 loop reads CASSFRGTRDEQYF. The DNA of the CDR3 is TGTGCCAGCAGTTTCAGGGGTACAAGGGACGAGCAGTACTTC.

The gene calls are TRBV6-5 and TRBJ2-7; tentative D call: TRBD2 (6 bases). CDR1 MNHEY and CDR2 SVGAGI come from the germline V gene. Trimming removed 0 bases from V and 1 base from J, with 10 bases in between. This CDR3 region has 15 residues. CDR3 nucleotides: TGTGCCAGCAGTTACTCGCGGGGAGCGTCCTACGAGCAGTACTTC. This encodes CASSYSRGASYEQYF.

This chain joins TRBV5-1 and TRBJ2-5, with 8 bases lining up with TRBD2. The CDR3 contains 17 residues. Germline trimming cut 4 bases from V and 4 bases from J; bases unmatched to any gene: 15. Germline CDR1 SGHRS, CDR2 YFSETQ. The CDR3 reads CASSLTTRGGPRETQYF. The CDR3 nucleotides read TGCGCCAGCAGCCTAACAACTCGGGGGGGGCCGAGAGAGACCCAGTACTTC.

The gene calls are TRBV4-2 and TRBJ2-3; 9 bases agree with TRBD2. Germline CDR1 is LGHNA and CDR2 is YNFKEQ. This CDR3 is 18 amino acids long. V shed 1 base, J shed 6 bases, and the junction held 14 bases outside the gene matches. CDR3 region: CASSQAWARGLAFDTQYF. As DNA, the CDR3 is TGTGCCAGCAGCCAAGCTTGGGCAAGGGGACTAGCATTCGATACGCAGTATTTT.

This sequence joins TRBV7-8 and TRBJ2-2; 15 bases are shared with TRBD2. J gave up 7 bases and V 2 bases, and 11 bases lay outside the gene matches. Looked up from germline, CDR1 is SGHVS and CDR2 is FQNEAQ. The CDR3 totals 19 residues. As DNA, the CDR3 is TGTGCCAGCAGCTTAAGGAGGACTAGCGGGAGGGCCGACGGCGGGGAGCTGTTTTTT. This gives the protein CASSLRRTSGRADGGELFF.

The gene calls are TRBV27 and TRBJ1-2; the D is unclear. V was clipped by 0 bases and J by 5 bases, with 13 bases between them. CDR1 is MNHEY and CDR2 is SMNVEV in the germline V gene (reference sequence). The CDR3 spans 15 residues. CDR3 residues: CASSLSKGSEYGYTF. The CDR3 bases are TGTGCCAGCAGTTTATCAAAGGGTTCCGAGTATGGCTACACCTTC.

This rearrangement joins TRBV10-3 to TRBJ2-1; 7 positions match TRBD2. Germline V lookup: CDR1 ENHRY, CDR2 SYGVKD. The V segment lost 2 bases and the J segment 5 bases; nucleotides outside the gene matches: 6. The CDR3 extends over 15 amino acids. CDR3 nucleotides: TGTGCCATCAGTGAGGGGGAGGGCCTGAACAATGAGCAGTTCTTC. This gives the protein CAISEGEGLNNEQFF.